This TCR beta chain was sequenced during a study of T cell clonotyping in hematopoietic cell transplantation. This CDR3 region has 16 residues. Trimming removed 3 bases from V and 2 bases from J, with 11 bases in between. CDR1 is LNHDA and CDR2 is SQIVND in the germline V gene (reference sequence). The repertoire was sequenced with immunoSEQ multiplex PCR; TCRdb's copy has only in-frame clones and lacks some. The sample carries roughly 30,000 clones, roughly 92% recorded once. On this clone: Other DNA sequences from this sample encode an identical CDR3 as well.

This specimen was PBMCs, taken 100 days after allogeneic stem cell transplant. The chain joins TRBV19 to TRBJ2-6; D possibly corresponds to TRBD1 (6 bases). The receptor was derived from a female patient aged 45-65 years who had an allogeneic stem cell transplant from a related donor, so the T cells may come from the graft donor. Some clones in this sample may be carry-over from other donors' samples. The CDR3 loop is CASSISRGAGANVLTF. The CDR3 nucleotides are TGTGCCAGTAGTATCAGCAGGGGAGCTGGGGCCAACGTCCTGACTTTC.